A single sample gave rise to the 12 T cell receptor beta chains below, sequenced in a study of identical twins. In TCRdb, the 5' RACE reads were re-called with MiXCR into one record per CDR3 protein. The sample carries hundreds of thousands of distinct CDR3 sequences, under 8.5% recorded once. A further study also used this sample, focusing on yellow fever vaccine responses in identical twins.

Sequenced: PBMCs. The receptors here all came from a woman younger than 35 in good health.

This clonotype was recorded a few times. The chain combines TRBV7-2 with TRBJ2-1; 7 nucleotides align to TRBD1. Germline assignment: CDR1 SGHTA and CDR2 FQGNSA. Losses at the gene ends were 5 bases for V and 7 bases for J; bases not matched to a gene: 11. CDR3 length equals 15 residues. In nucleotides, the CDR3 is TGTGCCAGCAGCCTTGGGACAGCAAAAACAAATGAGCAGTTCTTC. Translated: CASSLGTAKTNEQFF.

This clonotype was detected ten times or more. The J gene is TRBJ2-3, the V gene TRBV29-1, with TRBD2 identical over 7 bases. Germline V gives CDR1 SQVTM, CDR2 ANQGSEA. The junction had 14 bases not matched to a gene; V was cut back by 1 base and J by 7 bases. The CDR3 is 16 residues long. As DNA, the CDR3 is TGCAGCGTTGAAGGCAAGCGGGACGACGAGCCGTATACGCAGTATTTT. Translation: CSVEGKRDDEPYTQYF.

J is TRBJ2-5 and V is TRBV11-2, with D uncertain. The CDR3 contains 11 residues. Germline loops: CDR1 SGHAT, CDR2 FQNNGV. Trimming left V 6 bases short and J 5 bases short, with 7 bases between. CDR3 protein: CASRLFETQYF. The CDR3 DNA sequence: TGTGCCAGCAGACTCTTTGAGACCCAGTACTTC.

The J gene is TRBJ2-7, the V gene TRBV6-5; 11 bases are shared with TRBD1. CDR3 size: 17 residues. Germline assignment: CDR1 MNHEY and CDR2 SVGAGI. The V segment lost 0 bases and the J segment 2 bases; nucleotides outside the gene matches: 6. The chain's CDR3 is CASSYSSPGQGAYEQYF. The CDR3 bases are TGTGCCAGCAGTTACTCTTCCCCGGGACAGGGGGCCTACGAGCAGTACTTC.

At least ten counts were recorded for this clonotype. V usage is TRBV12-3 or TRBV12-4 and J usage is TRBJ2-7; D may correspond to TRBD1 or TRBD2 (5 bases each). There are 15 residues in the CDR3. The germline V and J ends were trimmed by 5 bases and 2 bases, with 16 bases remaining between them. CDR3 sequence reads: CASSRTLGLTYEQYF. CDR3 bases: TGTGCCAGCAGTAGGACACTCGGACTTACCTACGAGCAGTACTTC.

As for this clonotype: The CDR3 does not end in the conserved phenylalanine or tryptophan, so this is likely a read error. The rearrangement joins TRBV5-1 to TRBJ2-1, with 7 bases that match TRBD1. Unmatched junction bases numbered 7, after V lost 4 bases and J lost 6 bases. Germline V gene data show CDR1 as SGHRS and CDR2 as YFSETQ. CDR3 length: 14 amino acids. CDR3 DNA sequence: TGCGCCAGCAGCCGAGGGGGCCCCACCAATGAGCAGTTCTAC. Its translation is CASSRGGPTNEQFY.

This clonotype was observed at least ten times. As DNA, the CDR3 is TGTGCCAGCAGCTCTCGGGAGGGGACGGGCTATGGCTACACCTTC. It yields the protein CASSSREGTGYGYTF. V usage is TRBV7-9 and J usage is TRBJ1-2, with TRBD1 as a possible D gene (5 bases). V lost 4 bases and J 4 bases, leaving 16 bases between the germline ends. This CDR3 is 15 amino acids long. Germline CDR1 reads SEHNR; CDR2 reads FQNEAQ (reference sequence).

V and J are TRBV20-1 and TRBJ2-1; 8 nucleotides line up with TRBD1. The CDR3 is 12 amino acids. The germline V gene encodes CDR1 DFQATT and CDR2 SNEGSKA (reference sequence). The junction had 6 bases not matched to a gene; V was cut back by 5 bases and J by 9 bases. The CDR3 region has the DNA TGCAGTGCTTCCGGGACAGGATTTGAGCAGTTCTTC. It yields the protein CSASGTGFEQFF.

The chain joins TRBV5-1 to TRBJ2-7; 8 nucleotides line up with TRBD2. Per germline, CDR1 SGHRS and CDR2 YFSETQ. V dropped 3 bases and J dropped 5; count of bases not matched to a gene: 7. The CDR3 extends over 14 amino acids. DNA for the CDR3: TGCGCCAGCAGCTCCGGACTAGCTGGGCACGAGCAGTACTTC. Amino acids: CASSSGLAGHEQYF.

This clonotype was counted a few times. The chain uses TRBV7-9 and TRBJ2-3, with 9 bases aligning to TRBD1. V was pared by 4 bases and J by 5 bases, with 10 bases of the junction left unmatched. CDR3 length: 16 residues. In germline, CDR1 is SEHNR, CDR2 FQNEAQ (reference sequence). CDR3 bases: TGTGCCAGCAGCTCCCCAACAGGGGGCGGGGTAGATACGCAGTATTTT. Protein product: CASSSPTGGGVDTQYF.

The CDR3 DNA reads as TGTGCCAGCAGTTTAAAAGTTGGGACTAGCGGGGGCGATACGCAGTATTTT. This translates into CASSLKVGTSGGDTQYF. The chain links TRBV12-3 or TRBV12-4 to TRBJ2-3; TRBD2 matches 14 bases. V was pared by 2 bases and J by 6 bases, with 7 bases of the junction left unmatched. The CDR3 contains 17 residues.

A few counts support this clonotype. The chain links TRBV12-3 or TRBV12-4 to TRBJ1-4, with D maybe TRBD1 (6 bases). The CDR3 is 15 residues long. The germline V and J ends were trimmed by 4 bases and 4 bases, with 13 bases remaining between them. CDR3 region: CASSWAEGVNEKLFF. The CDR3 DNA follows: TGTGCCAGCAGTTGGGCGGAGGGGGTTAATGAAAAACTGTTTTTT.